The 11 T cell receptor beta chains below all came from one sample that was sequenced in a study of blood T cell repertoires in COVID-19. Sequenced by immunoSEQ multiplex PCR; TCRdb stores in-frame clones only, minus some. This sample carries about 150,000 clones, 80% to 90% of them seen once, and the ten largest clones take around 15%. Sequenced material: peripheral blood. The receptor source for this set is a woman in her forties with acute or convalescent COVID-19.

The chain recombines TRBV5-6 with TRBJ2-7; D is uncertain. Deletions cut 4 bases from V and 0 bases from J, with 5 bases between. Germline V gene lookup returns CDR1 SGHDT and CDR2 YYEEEE. This CDR3 comprises 12 residues. CDR3 coding DNA: TGTGCCAGCAGCCCCGGCTCCTACGAGCAGTACTTC. Protein: CASSPGSYEQYF.

The chain combines TRBV3-1 (or the pseudogene TRBV3-2) with TRBJ1-2; unclear D gene. With 0 bases removed from V and 8 bases from J, the gap between germline ends came to 22 bases. The CDR3 runs 17 residues. From germline, CDR1 is LGHDT and CDR2 YNNKEL (reference sequence). The CDR3 DNA is TGTGCCAGCAGCCAAGAATCGGGGAGCGTTTTTGTTATCGGCTACACCTTC. Translation: CASSQESGSVFVIGYTF.

This clone occurred a few times. The chain couples TRBV27 to TRBJ2-2; TRBD2 might be the D (5 bases). Germline V gene sequence: CDR1 MNHEY, CDR2 SMNVEV (reference sequence). Trimming left V 6 bases short and J 4 bases short, with 15 bases between. This CDR3 comprises 15 residues. The CDR3 here is CASRREGRSTGELFF. DNA for the CDR3: TGTGCCAGCAGACGGGAAGGACGGAGCACCGGGGAGCTGTTTTTT.

Worth noting for this clone: Germline and junction disagree at one end, which may indicate a read error. The chain uses TRBV29-1 and TRBJ2-1; the D is unclear. The germline V gene encodes CDR1 SQVTM and CDR2 ANQGSEA. CDR3 size: 11 residues. The CDR3 here is CSVDRYSEQFF. In DNA, the CDR3 is TGCAGCGTTGACAGGTACAGTGAGCAGTTCTTC.

The rearrangement joins TRBV18 to TRBJ1-3; 7 bases are shared with TRBD1. The CDR3 runs 16 residues. V shed 4 bases, J shed 2 bases, and the junction held 8 bases outside the gene matches. Germline V gene sequence: CDR1 KGHSH, CDR2 LQKENI. The CDR3 is CASSLSRDSTGNTIYF. For the CDR3, the DNA is TGTGCCAGCTCACTTTCCCGGGACAGCACTGGAAACACCATATATTTT.

This chain uses TRBV18 with TRBJ1-5; the D gene is possibly TRBD1 (6 bases). Trimming cost V 3 bases and J 6 bases, with 12 bases left between them. The CDR3 is 14 amino acids. Germline CDR1 is KGHSH and CDR2 is LQKENI. The CDR3 coding sequence is TGTGCCAGCTCACCGGGGCAGGGGTTTCAGCCCCAGCATTTT. The encoded protein is CASSPGQGFQPQHF. Variable domain in full (rest from reference TRBV18 and TRBJ1-5): NAGVMQNPRHLVRRRGQEARLRCSPMKGHSHVYWYRQLPEEGLKFMVYLQKENIIDESGMPKERFSAEFPKEGPSILRIQQVVRGDSAAYFCASSPGQGFQPQHFGDGTRLSIL.

The V gene is TRBV28, the J gene TRBJ1-1, with 7 bases identical to TRBD1. Losses at the gene ends were 5 bases for V and 5 bases for J; bases not matched to a gene: 11. The CDR3 has 15 amino acids. In germline, CDR1 is MDHEN, CDR2 SYDVKM. The CDR3 region is CASSLKGAGGTEAFF. Here the CDR3 DNA reads TGTGCCAGCAGTCTCAAGGGGGCAGGTGGGACTGAAGCTTTCTTT.

The chain is built from TRBV9 and TRBJ2-3; 7 nucleotides line up with TRBD2. Germline V gives CDR1 SGDLS, CDR2 YYNGEE. CDR3 length: 12 residues. The ends lost 2 bases at V and 10 bases at J; junction bases unmatched: 4. CDR3: CASSVGLGAQYF. CDR3 in DNA: TGTGCCAGCAGCGTCGGACTAGGGGCGCAGTATTTT.

This clone was observed a few times. This chain links TRBV12-3 or TRBV12-4 with TRBJ2-7; 10 bases match TRBD1. J gave up 3 bases and V 6 bases, and 2 bases lay outside the gene matches. The CDR3 length is 13 residues. In nucleotides, the CDR3 is TGTGCCAGCAGACGGACAGGGGGCTACGAGCAGTACTTC. Translating gives CASRRTGGYEQYF.

CDR3 nucleotide sequence: TGTGCCAGCAGCAACGGGGTCACAGATACGCAGTATTTT. Its protein product is CASSNGVTDTQYF. The rearrangement links TRBV7-7 to TRBJ2-3, with D possibly TRBD2 on 5 matching bases. The germline V gene has CDR1 SSHAT and CDR2 FNYEAQ (reference sequence). This CDR3 is built from 13 residues. Between the trimmed V and J ends, which lost 5 bases and 2 bases, there was a span of 8 bases.

This clone was detected once. This chain links TRBV5-4 with TRBJ2-7, with TRBD2 matching over 8 bases. Trimming at V came to 1 base and at J to 3 bases, leaving 3 bases not matched to a gene. The germline CDR1 and CDR2 sequences are SGHNT and YYREEE (reference sequence). The CDR3 contains 14 residues. The CDR3 region is CASSLSGGFYEQYF. CDR3 sequence (DNA): TGTGCCAGCAGCTTGTCGGGGGGGTTCTACGAGCAGTACTTC.